This T cell receptor beta chain came from a study of patients and donors after allogeneic stem cell transplantation (TCRdb year 2020). Per the germline V gene, SQVTM is the CDR1 and ANQGSEA is the CDR2. Trimming leaves V shorter by 6 bases and J shorter by 4 bases, with the junction holding 14 bases beyond the gene matches. Inclusive of the bounding cysteine and phenylalanine, the CDR3 is 15 residues long. Only the CDR3 region is kept as DNA, spanning 45 bases read in frame from base 1. The method behind the library was RT-PCR. TCRdb names NextSeq 550 as the instrument used. TCRdb cleaned the public reads at Q25 with fastp, built clones with MiXCR and kept in-frame beta chains. Rows merge per CDR3 protein into single entries with the most common DNA and genes. The sample profile shows about 200,000 distinct CDR3 sequences; 41% of them were found once. Around 35% of the sample goes to the ten largest clones.

The table lists this clonotype with a few counts. Its antigen has not been determined. The input lacks base qualities; no much larger clone sits a single base away. This TCR derives from a human donor who was either an allogeneic HSCT recipient or a stem cell or donor lymphocyte infusion donor (not recorded which). It is not recorded whose cells these are; they may come from a transplant donor. Sequenced sample: blood, either unsorted or a sorted T cell fraction (not recorded which). The chain links TRBV29-1 with TRBJ1-1; TRBD1 fits 7 bases in the junction. The CDR3: CSVSSEGQILTEAFF. The DNA sequence is TGCAGCGTCTCCTCCGAGGGACAGATTCTCACTGAAGCTTTCTTT.